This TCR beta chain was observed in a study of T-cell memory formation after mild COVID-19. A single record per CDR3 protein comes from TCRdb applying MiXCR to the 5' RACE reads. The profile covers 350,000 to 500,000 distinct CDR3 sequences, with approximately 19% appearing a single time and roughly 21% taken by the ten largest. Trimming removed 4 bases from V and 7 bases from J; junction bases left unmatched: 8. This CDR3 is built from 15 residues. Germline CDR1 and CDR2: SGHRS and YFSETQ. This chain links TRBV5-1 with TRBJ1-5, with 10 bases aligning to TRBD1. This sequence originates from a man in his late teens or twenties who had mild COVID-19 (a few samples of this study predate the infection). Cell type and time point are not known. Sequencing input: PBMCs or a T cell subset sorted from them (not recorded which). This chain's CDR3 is CASSPGTGVTQPQHF. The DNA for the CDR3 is TGCGCCAGCAGCCCGGGGACAGGGGTTACGCAGCCCCAGCATTTT.